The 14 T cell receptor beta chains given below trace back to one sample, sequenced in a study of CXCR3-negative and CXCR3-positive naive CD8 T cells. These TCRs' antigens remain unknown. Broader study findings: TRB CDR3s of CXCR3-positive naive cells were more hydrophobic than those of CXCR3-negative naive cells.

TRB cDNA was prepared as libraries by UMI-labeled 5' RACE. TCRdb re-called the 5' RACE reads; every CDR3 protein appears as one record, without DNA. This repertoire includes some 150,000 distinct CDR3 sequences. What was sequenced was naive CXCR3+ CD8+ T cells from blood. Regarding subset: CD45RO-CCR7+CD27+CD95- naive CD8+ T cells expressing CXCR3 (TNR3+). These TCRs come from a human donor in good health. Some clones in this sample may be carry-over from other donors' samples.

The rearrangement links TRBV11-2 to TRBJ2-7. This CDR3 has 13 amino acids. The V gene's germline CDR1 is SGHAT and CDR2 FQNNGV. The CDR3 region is CASSLTPGYEQYF.

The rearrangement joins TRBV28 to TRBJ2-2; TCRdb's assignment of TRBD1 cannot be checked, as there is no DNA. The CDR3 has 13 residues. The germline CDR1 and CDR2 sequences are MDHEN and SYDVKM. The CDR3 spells CASSSVIGGELFF.

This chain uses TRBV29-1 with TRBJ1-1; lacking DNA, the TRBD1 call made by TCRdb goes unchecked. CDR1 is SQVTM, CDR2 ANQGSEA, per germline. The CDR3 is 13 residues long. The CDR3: CSADEGQTNEAFF.

The CDR3 here is CASSELAPYSNQPQHF. The gene calls are TRBV10-2 and TRBJ1-5. The CDR3 consists of 16 residues. Germline assignment: CDR1 WSHSY and CDR2 SAAADI.

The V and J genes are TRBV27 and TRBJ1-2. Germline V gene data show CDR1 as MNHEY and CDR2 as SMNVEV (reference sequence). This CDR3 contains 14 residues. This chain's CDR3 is CASSLYGVNYGYTF.

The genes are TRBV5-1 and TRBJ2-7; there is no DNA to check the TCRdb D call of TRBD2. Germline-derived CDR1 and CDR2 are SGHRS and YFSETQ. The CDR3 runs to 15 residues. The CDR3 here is CASSAGASGSFEQYF.

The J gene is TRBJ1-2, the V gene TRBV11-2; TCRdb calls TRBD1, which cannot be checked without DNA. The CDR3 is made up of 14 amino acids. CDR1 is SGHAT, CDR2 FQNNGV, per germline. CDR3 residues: CASSPQGGGHGYTF.

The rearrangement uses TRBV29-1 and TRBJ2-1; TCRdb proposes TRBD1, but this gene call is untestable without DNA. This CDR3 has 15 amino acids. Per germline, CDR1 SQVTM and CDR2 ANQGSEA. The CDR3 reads CSVDRGGAGDPEQFF.

The chain's CDR3 is CASSFEREGLLDEQFF. The chain has TRBV28 and TRBJ2-1; with no DNA, the TCRdb D assignment of TRBD2 cannot be verified. CDR1 is MDHEN and CDR2 is SYDVKM in the germline V gene. The CDR3 contains 16 residues. Filled out from reference TRBV28 and TRBJ2-1, the complete variable domain reads DVKVTQSSRYLVKRTGEKVFLECVQDMDHENMFWYRQDPGLGLRLIYFSYDVKMKEKGDIPEGYSVSREKKERFSLILESASTNQTSMYLCASSFEREGLLDEQFFGPGTRLTVL.

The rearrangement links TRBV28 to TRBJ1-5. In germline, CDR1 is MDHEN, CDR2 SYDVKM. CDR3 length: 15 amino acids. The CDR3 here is CASSLNSYSNQPQHF.

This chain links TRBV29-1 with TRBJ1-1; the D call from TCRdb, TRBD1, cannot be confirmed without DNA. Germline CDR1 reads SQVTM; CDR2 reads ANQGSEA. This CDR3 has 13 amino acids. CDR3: CSVEYGGSTEAFF.

CDR3 protein: CASSFERSETQYF. This chain connects TRBV12-3 or TRBV12-4 to TRBJ2-5. The CDR3 sequence is 13 residues long.

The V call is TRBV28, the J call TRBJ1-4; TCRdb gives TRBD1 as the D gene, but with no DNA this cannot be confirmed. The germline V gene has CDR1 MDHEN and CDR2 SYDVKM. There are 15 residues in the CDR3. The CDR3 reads CASSQSDRGEEKLFF.

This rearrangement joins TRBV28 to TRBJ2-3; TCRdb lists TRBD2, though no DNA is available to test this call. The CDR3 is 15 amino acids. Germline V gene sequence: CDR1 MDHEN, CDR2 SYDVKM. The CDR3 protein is CASSFETKDTDTQYF. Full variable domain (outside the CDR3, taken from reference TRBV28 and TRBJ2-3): DVKVTQSSRYLVKRTGEKVFLECVQDMDHENMFWYRQDPGLGLRLIYFSYDVKMKEKGDIPEGYSVSREKKERFSLILESASTNQTSMYLCASSFETKDTDTQYFGPGTRLTVL.